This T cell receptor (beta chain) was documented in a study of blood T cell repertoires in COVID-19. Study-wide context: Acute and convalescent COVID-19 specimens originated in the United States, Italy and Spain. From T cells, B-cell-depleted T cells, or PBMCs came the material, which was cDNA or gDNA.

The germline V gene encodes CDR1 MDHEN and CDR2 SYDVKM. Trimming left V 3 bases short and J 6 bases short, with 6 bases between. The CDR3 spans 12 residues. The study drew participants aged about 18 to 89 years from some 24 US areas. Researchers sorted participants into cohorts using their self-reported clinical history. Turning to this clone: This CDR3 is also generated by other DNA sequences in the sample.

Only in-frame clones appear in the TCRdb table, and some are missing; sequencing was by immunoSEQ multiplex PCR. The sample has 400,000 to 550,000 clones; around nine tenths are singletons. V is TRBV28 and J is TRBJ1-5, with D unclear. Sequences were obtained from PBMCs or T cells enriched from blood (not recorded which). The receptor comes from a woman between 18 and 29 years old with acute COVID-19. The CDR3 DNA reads TGTGCCAGCAGTTTGCGGGGTCAGCCCCAGCATTTT. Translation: CASSLRGQPQHF.